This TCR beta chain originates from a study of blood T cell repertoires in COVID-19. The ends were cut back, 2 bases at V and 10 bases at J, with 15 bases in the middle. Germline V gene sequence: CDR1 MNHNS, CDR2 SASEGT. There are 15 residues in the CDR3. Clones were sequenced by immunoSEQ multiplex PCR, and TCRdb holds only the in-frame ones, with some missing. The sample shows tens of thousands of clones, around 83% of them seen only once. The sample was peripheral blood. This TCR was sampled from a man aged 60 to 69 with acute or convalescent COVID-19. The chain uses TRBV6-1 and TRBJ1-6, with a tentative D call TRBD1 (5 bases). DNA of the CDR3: TGTGCCAGCAGTGAACTCCGCTCGGGGGGGTCACCCCTCCACTTT. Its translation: CASSELRSGGSPLHF.